Shown below are 10 T cell receptor beta chains from a single sample sequenced in a study of T cell responses to AZD1222 COVID-19 vaccine. The method was immunoSEQ multiplex PCR; TCRdb's version includes in-frame clones alone and lacks a portion of them. This sample carries about 110,000 clones, 85% to 90% of them seen once, and the ten largest clones take 5% to 5.5%. This material consisted of peripheral blood, taken on day 0 of AZD1222 vaccination. These receptors were taken from an adult in good health.

The V and J genes are TRBV7-6 and TRBJ2-2; no reliable D call. The CDR3 loop spans 14 amino acids. V lost 8 bases, J lost 1 base, and 11 bases lay in between. Germline assignment: CDR1 SGHVS and CDR2 FNYEAQ. CDR3 bases: TGTGCCAGCTCACCGCGACAGAACACCGGGGAGCTGTTTTTT. Translating gives CASSPRQNTGELFF.

This clone was detected only once. This chain joins TRBV19 and TRBJ1-1; TRBD1 might be the D (6 bases). The CDR3 totals 13 residues. Per germline, CDR1 LNHDA and CDR2 SQIVND (reference sequence). The V end was cut by 3 bases, the J end by 8 bases, with 13 bases between. The CDR3 DNA reads TGTGCCAGTAGTATGAGGGGGATCAGGGAAGCTTTCTTT. It is translated as CASSMRGIREAFF.

J is TRBJ1-1 and V is TRBV7-9, with D maybe TRBD1 (5 bases). There are 13 residues in the CDR3. The germline gives CDR1 SEHNR, CDR2 FQNEAQ (reference sequence). Trimming removed 7 bases from V and 3 bases from J, with 12 bases in between. CDR3 loop: CASTDDSHTEAFF. CDR3 bases: TGTGCCAGCACCGACGACAGCCACACTGAAGCTTTCTTT.

This CDR3 reads CASSPGTLGRVYYEQYF. The DNA of the CDR3 is TGTGCCAGCTCACCCGGGACGCTGGGTAGGGTCTACTACGAGCAGTACTTC. The chain combines TRBV18 with TRBJ2-7; D may match TRBD1 or TRBD2 (5 bases each). V was cut by 3 bases and J by 3 bases, with 21 bases left in between. This CDR3 comprises 17 residues. CDR1 and CDR2 from the germline V gene are KGHSH and LQKENI.

J is TRBJ2-2 and V is TRBV28; 8 positions agree with TRBD1. The CDR3 covers 13 residues. Trimming cost V 7 bases and J 6 bases; bases outside gene matches: 4. The germline V gene encodes CDR1 MDHEN and CDR2 SYDVKM. Written as DNA, the CDR3 is TGTGCCAGCACCCGACAGGGGTCCGGGGAGCTGTTTTTT. Translated, it gives CASTRQGSGELFF.

As DNA, the CDR3 is TGTGCCAGCAGGGCGGGACAGGGGTTTTATCATGAGCAGTTCTTC. This gives the protein CASRAGQGFYHEQFF. J is TRBJ2-1 and V is TRBV5-6, with 10 bases that match TRBD1. The CDR3 extends over 15 amino acids. The V gene's germline CDR1 is SGHDT and CDR2 YYEEEE. The V segment lost 5 bases and the J segment 8 bases; nucleotides outside the gene matches: 10.

This rearrangement joins TRBV5-6 to TRBJ2-5, with D perhaps TRBD2 (6 bases). The CDR3 consists of 16 residues. The germline V gene encodes CDR1 SGHDT and CDR2 YYEEEE. The germline V and J ends were trimmed by 3 bases and 7 bases, with 22 bases remaining between them. The CDR3 loop reads CASSYTGVTVKGTQYF. Written as DNA, the CDR3 is TGTGCCAGCAGCTATACGGGGGTGACGGTTAAGGGGACCCAGTACTTC.

This CDR3 is CASSLTGGGRSGELFF. CDR3 bases: TGCGCCAGCAGCCTAACAGGAGGCGGGAGGTCGGGGGAGCTGTTTTTT. The chain uses TRBV5-1 and TRBJ2-2, with TRBD2 matching 8 bases. The germline V gene encodes CDR1 SGHRS and CDR2 YFSETQ. The V gene end was trimmed by 4 bases and the J gene end by 8 bases; junction bases not matched to a gene: 13. This CDR3 comprises 16 residues.

This chain connects TRBV2 to TRBJ1-5; the D gene is possibly TRBD1 (5 bases). Per germline, CDR1 SNHLY and CDR2 FYNNEI. The V end lost 6 bases, the J end lost 5 bases, and 11 bases lay between the germline ends. The CDR3 is made up of 13 amino acids. The DNA for the CDR3 is TGTGCCAGCAGGTTTCAGGGTGATCAGCCCCAGCATTTT. As protein: CASRFQGDQPQHF. Drawing the rest from reference TRBV2 and TRBJ1-5, the complete variable domain is EPEVTQTPSHQVTQMGQEVILRCVPISNHLYFYWYRQILGQKVEFLVSFYNNEISEKSEIFDDQFSVERPDGSNFTLKIRSTKLEDSAMYFCASRFQGDQPQHFGDGTRLSIL.

The chain links TRBV10-1 to TRBJ2-3; 10 bases line up with TRBD2. In germline, CDR1 is WNHNN, CDR2 SYGVQD (reference sequence). The CDR3 runs 16 residues. J gave up 3 bases and V 5 bases, and 8 bases lay outside the gene matches. Here the CDR3 reads CASSPTSGSHTDTQYF. Written as DNA, the CDR3 is TGCGCCAGCAGTCCGACTAGCGGGTCTCATACAGATACGCAGTATTTT.